The 19 T cell receptor beta chains reported below all come from one sample, sequenced in a study of naive and memory T cell subsets. Two oligonucleotides, mixed equimolar, formed the beta constant-region primer covering TRBC1 and TRBC2. The ligated cDNA underwent four PCR rounds using SP2 and nested alpha and beta constant-region primers. TCRdb analysed the UMI-ligation and nested PCR reads with MiXCR anew, one entry per CDR3 protein. The sample lists over 110,000 distinct CDR3 sequences; under 25% were seen once. The antigens for these receptors are not known. Findings and limits, study-wide: Especially in CD8 cells, naive repertoires contained a few larger clonotypes, possibly CD45RA-re-expressing memory cells.

Sequencing was carried out using naive CD8+ T cells from blood. These receptors were obtained from a human donor in good health.

This clonotype has just a few counts. The chain uses TRBV19 and TRBJ2-7, with a possible D match to TRBD2 (6 bases). The CDR3 runs to 14 residues. CDR1 and CDR2 from the germline V gene are LNHDA and SQIVND (reference sequence). Trimming stripped 3 bases from V and 7 bases from J, with 16 bases between. In DNA, the CDR3 is TGTGCCAGTAGTATCCGGGAGCTAGACGAGGAGCAGTACTTC. It translates to CASSIRELDEEQYF.

The chain carries TRBV3-1 and TRBJ2-7; D is possibly TRBD2 (6 bases). Germline values: CDR1 LGHDT, CDR2 YNNKEL (reference sequence). V lost 4 bases, J lost 2 bases, and 12 bases lay in between. This CDR3 is built from 14 residues. The DNA for the CDR3 is TGTGCCAGCAGCCCCGTCGGGAGCCCCTACGAGCAGTACTTC. Its protein is CASSPVGSPYEQYF.

The chain combines TRBV4-3 with TRBJ1-1; TRBD1 might be the D (6 bases). Trimming stripped 1 base from V and 1 base from J, with 10 bases between. Germline V lookup: CDR1 LGHNA, CDR2 YSLEER. The CDR3 runs to 15 residues. The CDR3 bases are TGCGCCAGCAGCCAAGCTGGACAGAGGAACACTGAAGCTTTCTTT. The encoded protein is CASSQAGQRNTEAFF.

The chain carries TRBV10-3 and TRBJ2-1; 7 positions agree with TRBD1. V lost 2 bases and J lost 7; bases outside the gene matches: 5. The CDR3 loop spans 14 amino acids. From germline, CDR1 is ENHRY and CDR2 SYGVKD. The DNA of the CDR3 is TGTGCCATCAGTGAGCTCCAGGGGGAGAATGAGCAGTTCTTC. Translating it yields CAISELQGENEQFF.

This clonotype turned up a few times. The chain is built from TRBV12-3 or TRBV12-4 and TRBJ2-7; TRBD1 aligns across 8 bases. With 4 bases clipped from V and 4 bases from J, the junction kept 6 bases outside the gene matches. The CDR3 totals 14 residues. CDR3 sequence reads: CASSSDRVLYEQYF. Here the CDR3 DNA reads TGTGCCAGCAGTTCGGACAGGGTTCTTTACGAGCAGTACTTC.

This clonotype was found many times. V gene TRBV9 combines with J gene TRBJ2-3, with no clear D. V gave up 3 bases and J gave up 7 bases, with 9 bases separating them. The CDR3 extends over 12 amino acids. From germline, CDR1 is SGDLS and CDR2 YYNGEE. The CDR3 DNA follows: TGTGCCAGCAGCGATCACCCCAATACGCAGTATTTT. Protein: CASSDHPNTQYF.

CDR3 loop: CASSLVLAAGGETQYF. The CDR3 coding sequence is TGTGCCAGCAGCTTAGTCCTAGCGGCAGGAGGGGAGACCCAGTACTTC. This chain joins TRBV7-2 and TRBJ2-5; 7 nucleotides agree with TRBD2. Germline CDR1 and CDR2: SGHTA and FQGNSA. This CDR3 contains 16 residues. V lost 1 base to trimming and J lost 5 bases; unmatched junction nucleotides: 10. Combining the CDR3 with reference TRBV7-2 and TRBJ2-5 gives the whole variable domain GAGVSQSPSNKVTEKGKDVELRCDPISGHTALYWYRQSLGQGLEFLIYFQGNSAPDKSGLPSDRFSAERTGGSVSTLTIQRTQQEDSAVYLCASSLVLAAGGETQYFGPGTRLLVL.

This clonotype came up a few times. The chain has TRBV6-5 and TRBJ2-3; D may be TRBD1 (5 bases). The length of the CDR3 is 15 residues. Looked up from germline, CDR1 is MNHEY and CDR2 is SVGAGI. The V end lost 2 bases, the J end lost 2 bases, and 11 bases lay between the germline ends. The CDR3 nucleotides read TGTGCCAGCAGTTACCGTACAGGCCCCACAGATACGCAGTATTTT. This translates into CASSYRTGPTDTQYF.

The chain recombines TRBV2 with TRBJ2-1, with D uncertain. The CDR3 is 13 amino acids. Looked up from germline, CDR1 is SNHLY and CDR2 is FYNNEI. V was pared by 7 bases and J by 7 bases, with 14 bases between. CDR3 sequence: CASTKVPENEQFF. The CDR3 DNA follows: TGTGCCAGCACAAAGGTTCCGGAAAATGAGCAGTTCTTC.

In its sample, this clonotype was seen a few times. This sequence joins TRBV7-6 and TRBJ2-1, with D maybe TRBD2 (5 bases). V was trimmed by 1 base and J by 0 bases, leaving 7 bases between them. The CDR3 totals 15 residues. The V gene's germline CDR1 is SGHVS and CDR2 FNYEAQ. This CDR3 is CASSLGAGSYNEQFF. The CDR3 bases are TGTGCCAGCAGCTTAGGGGCGGGCTCCTACAATGAGCAGTTCTTC.

The V call is TRBV29-1, the J call TRBJ2-1; TRBD2 matches 10 bases. Germline V CDR1 and CDR2: SQVTM, ANQGSEA. This CDR3 region has 13 residues. V was pared by 4 bases and J by 8 bases, with 5 bases of the junction left unmatched. CDR3 coding DNA: TGCAGCGTTGGTGCTAGCGGGAGTGATGAGCAGTTCTTC. This sequence encodes CSVGASGSDEQFF.

The genes are TRBV5-4 and TRBJ2-1; D is possibly TRBD2 (5 bases). Trimming pared 0 bases from V and 8 bases from J, leaving 18 bases between. CDR3 length: 16 residues. Per the germline V gene, CDR1 is SGHNT and CDR2 is YYREEE (reference sequence). The CDR3 DNA follows: TGTGCCAGCAGCTTGGCCGTTACTAGTTTTGTAGATGAGCAGTTCTTC. Protein product: CASSLAVTSFVDEQFF.

This clonotype was seen repeatedly, ten times or more. V is TRBV6-2 or TRBV6-3 and J is TRBJ2-1; either TRBD1 or TRBD2 may supply D (6 bases each). This CDR3 is built from 13 residues. V lost 2 bases, J lost 7 bases, and 9 bases lay in between. Germline CDR1 is MNHEY and CDR2 is SVGEGT. CDR3 sequence: CASSYGGGNEQFF. The CDR3 nucleotides are TGTGCCAGCAGTTACGGAGGGGGAAATGAGCAGTTCTTC.

The rearrangement uses TRBV12-3 or TRBV12-4 and TRBJ2-1; no definite D call. This CDR3 spans 15 amino acids. The V gene lost 3 bases and the J gene lost 0 bases, with 9 bases spanning the gap. CDR3 sequence: CASSFHTSSYNEQFF. The DNA of the CDR3 is TGTGCCAGCAGTTTCCATACGAGCTCCTACAATGAGCAGTTCTTC.

This chain joins TRBV7-8 and TRBJ2-3, with 11 bases fitting TRBD2. Germline V gives CDR1 SGHVS, CDR2 FQNEAQ. V lost 2 bases, J lost 6 bases, and 10 bases stayed unmatched. The CDR3 is 17 amino acids. This CDR3 reads CASSLQGLAGSQDTQYF. CDR3 nucleotide sequence: TGTGCCAGCAGCTTACAAGGACTAGCGGGTTCTCAGGATACGCAGTATTTT.

This clonotype was seen more than once but under ten times. V usage is TRBV12-3 or TRBV12-4 and J usage is TRBJ2-7, with a weak D call TRBD1 (5 bases). This CDR3 is built from 15 residues. Trimming left V 1 base short and J 5 bases short, with 15 bases between. The CDR3 DNA is TGTGCCAGCAGTTTAGGGCCAGGGCCAATTGACGAGCAGTACTTC. It is translated as CASSLGPGPIDEQYF.

This clonotype was recorded once. The rearrangement links TRBV10-1 to TRBJ2-7; tentatively, D is TRBD2 (5 bases). The germline CDR1 and CDR2 sequences are WNHNN and SYGVQD (reference sequence). The V end lost 2 bases, the J end lost 0 bases, and 11 bases lay between the germline ends. The CDR3 sequence is 15 residues long. In nucleotides, the CDR3 is TGCGCCAGCAGTGAGGGTTCGGGAAGCTCCTACGAGCAGTACTTC. It encodes CASSEGSGSSYEQYF.

This clonotype was observed a few times. The CDR3 spells CASSGTSEETQYF. CDR3 DNA sequence: TGTGCCAGCAGCGGGACTAGCGAAGAGACCCAGTACTTC. The rearrangement uses TRBV28 and TRBJ2-5, with 10 bases matching TRBD2. J gave up 3 bases and V 6 bases, and 1 base lay outside the gene matches. The V gene's germline CDR1 is MDHEN and CDR2 SYDVKM. The length of the CDR3 is 13 residues.

About this clonotype itself: A much larger clone lies one base from this, so it may be a read error. The V and J genes are TRBV5-1 and TRBJ2-7; D unresolved. The CDR3 sequence is 12 residues long. The germline V and J ends were trimmed by 1 base and 4 bases, with 6 bases remaining between them. The V gene's germline CDR1 is SGHRS and CDR2 YFSETQ. The CDR3: CASSLNGYEQYF. The CDR3 bases are TGCGCCAGCAGCTTGAACGGGTACGAGCAGTACTTC. The full variable domain, rest sourced from reference TRBV5-1 and TRBJ2-7, is KAGVTQTPRYLIKTRGQQVTLSCSPISGHRSVSWYQQTPGQGLQFLFEYFSETQRNKGNFPGRFSGRQFSNSRSEMNVSTLELGDSALYLCASSLNGYEQYFGPGTRLTVT.